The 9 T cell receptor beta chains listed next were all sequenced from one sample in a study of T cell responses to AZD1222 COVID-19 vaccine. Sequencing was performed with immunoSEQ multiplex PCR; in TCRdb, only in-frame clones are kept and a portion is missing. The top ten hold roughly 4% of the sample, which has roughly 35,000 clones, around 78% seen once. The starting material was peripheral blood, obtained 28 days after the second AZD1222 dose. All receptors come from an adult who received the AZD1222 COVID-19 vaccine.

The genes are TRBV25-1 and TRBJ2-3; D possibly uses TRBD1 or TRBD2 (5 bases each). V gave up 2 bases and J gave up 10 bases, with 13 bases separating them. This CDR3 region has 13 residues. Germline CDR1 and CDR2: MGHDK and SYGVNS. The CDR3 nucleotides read TGTGCCAGCAGTGAACGGAGGCCCAGGGCGCAGTATTTT. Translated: CASSERRPRAQYF.

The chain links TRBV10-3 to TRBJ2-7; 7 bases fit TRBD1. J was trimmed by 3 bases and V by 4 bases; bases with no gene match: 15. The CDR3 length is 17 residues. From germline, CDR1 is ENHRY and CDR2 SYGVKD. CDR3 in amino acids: CAISAQSSGQLLYEQYF. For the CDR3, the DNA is TGTGCCATCAGTGCACAGTCCTCGGGACAGCTCCTCTACGAGCAGTACTTC.

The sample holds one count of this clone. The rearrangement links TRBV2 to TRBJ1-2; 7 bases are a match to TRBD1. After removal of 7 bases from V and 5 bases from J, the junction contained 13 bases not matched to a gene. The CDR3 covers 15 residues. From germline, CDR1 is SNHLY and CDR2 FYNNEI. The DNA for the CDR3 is TGTGCCAGCATGTTACAGGGGAGAGAGGGTTATGGCTACACCTTC. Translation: CASMLQGREGYGYTF.

CDR3 region: CASSQAGDTDTQYF. The CDR3 nucleotides read TGCGCCAGCAGCCAAGCCGGTGACACAGATACGCAGTATTTT. This sequence joins TRBV4-1 and TRBJ2-3; D uncertain. The germline gives CDR1 MGHRA, CDR2 YSYEKL. V gave up 1 base and J gave up 2 bases, with 7 bases separating them. The CDR3 length is 14 residues.

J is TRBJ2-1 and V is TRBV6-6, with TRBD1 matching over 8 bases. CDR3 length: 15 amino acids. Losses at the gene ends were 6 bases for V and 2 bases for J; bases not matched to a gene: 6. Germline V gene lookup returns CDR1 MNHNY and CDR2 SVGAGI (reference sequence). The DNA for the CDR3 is TGTGCCAGCAGAGACAGGGGAGTAACCTACAATGAGCAGTTCTTC. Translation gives CASRDRGVTYNEQFF.

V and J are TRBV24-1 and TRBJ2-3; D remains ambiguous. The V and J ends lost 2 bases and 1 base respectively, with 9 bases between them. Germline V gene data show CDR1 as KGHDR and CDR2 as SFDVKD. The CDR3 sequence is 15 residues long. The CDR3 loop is CATSDSHSRTDTQYF. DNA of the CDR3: TGTGCCACCAGTGATTCCCACAGCCGCACAGATACGCAGTATTTT.

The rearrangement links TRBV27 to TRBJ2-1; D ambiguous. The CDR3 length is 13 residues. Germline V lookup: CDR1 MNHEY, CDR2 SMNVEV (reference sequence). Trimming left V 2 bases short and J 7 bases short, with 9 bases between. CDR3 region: CASSLSLGNEQFF. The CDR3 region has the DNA TGTGCCAGCAGTTTAAGCCTGGGGAATGAGCAGTTCTTC.

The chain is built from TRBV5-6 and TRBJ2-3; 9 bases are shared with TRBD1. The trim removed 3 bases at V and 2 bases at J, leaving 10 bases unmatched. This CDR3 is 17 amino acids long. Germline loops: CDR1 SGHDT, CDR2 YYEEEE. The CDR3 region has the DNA TGTGCCAGCAGCTCCCGGACAGGGGCGCCCCACACAGATACGCAGTATTTT. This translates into CASSSRTGAPHTDTQYF. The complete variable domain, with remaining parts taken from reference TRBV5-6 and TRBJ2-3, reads DAGVTQSPTHLIKTRGQQVTLRCSPKSGHDTVSWYQQALGQGPQFIFQYYEEEERQRGNFPDRFSGHQFPNYSSELNVNALLLGDSALYLCASSSRTGAPHTDTQYFGPGTRLTVL.

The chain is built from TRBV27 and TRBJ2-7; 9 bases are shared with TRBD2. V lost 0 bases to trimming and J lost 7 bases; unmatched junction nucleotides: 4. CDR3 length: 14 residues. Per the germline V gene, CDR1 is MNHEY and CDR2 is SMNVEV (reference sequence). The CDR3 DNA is TGTGCCAGCAGTTTATCGTGGCTAGCGGGAGAGCAGTACTTC. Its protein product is CASSLSWLAGEQYF.